This T cell receptor (beta chain) is drawn from a study of shared clonotypes between healthy human individuals. This table comes from immunoSEQ multiplex PCR, and its TCRdb copy is limited to in-frame clones, with some not included. The top ten clones hold 1.4% of a sample with about 1 million clones, around 76% of them seen once. Germline assignment: CDR1 MNHEY and CDR2 SVGAGI. With 6 bases removed from V and 5 bases from J, the gap between germline ends came to 13 bases. This CDR3 has 13 amino acids. This sequence joins TRBV6-5 and TRBJ2-5, with D possibly TRBD2 on 5 matching bases. The sequence was collected from a man between 18 and 29 years old in good health. Sequencing was performed on memory CD4+ T cells sorted from blood. The subset here: CD45RA-negative fraction. CDR3 nucleotide sequence: TGTGCCAGCAGGTCTAGCCCTCCGGAGACCCAGTACTTC. The encoded protein is CASRSSPPETQYF.